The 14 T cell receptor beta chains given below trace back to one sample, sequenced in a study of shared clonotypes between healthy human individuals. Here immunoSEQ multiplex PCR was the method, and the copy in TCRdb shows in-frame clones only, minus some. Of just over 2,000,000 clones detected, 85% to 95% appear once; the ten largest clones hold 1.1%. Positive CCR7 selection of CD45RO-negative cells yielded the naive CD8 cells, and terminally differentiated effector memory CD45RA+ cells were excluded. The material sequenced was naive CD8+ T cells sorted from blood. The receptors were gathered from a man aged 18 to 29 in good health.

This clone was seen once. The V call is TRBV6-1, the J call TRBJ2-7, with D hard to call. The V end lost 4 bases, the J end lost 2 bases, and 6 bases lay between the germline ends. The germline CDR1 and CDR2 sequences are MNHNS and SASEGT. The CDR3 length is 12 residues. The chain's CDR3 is CASSVWAYEQYF. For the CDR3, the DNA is TGTGCCAGCAGTGTCTGGGCCTACGAGCAGTACTTC.

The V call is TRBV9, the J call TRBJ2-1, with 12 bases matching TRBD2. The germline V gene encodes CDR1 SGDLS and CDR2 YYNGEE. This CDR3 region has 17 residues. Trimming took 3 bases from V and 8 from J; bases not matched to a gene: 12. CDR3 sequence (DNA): TGTGCCAGCAGCGCCCTGAACCTAGCGGGAGGGGGGTATGAGCAGTTCTTC. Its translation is CASSALNLAGGGYEQFF.

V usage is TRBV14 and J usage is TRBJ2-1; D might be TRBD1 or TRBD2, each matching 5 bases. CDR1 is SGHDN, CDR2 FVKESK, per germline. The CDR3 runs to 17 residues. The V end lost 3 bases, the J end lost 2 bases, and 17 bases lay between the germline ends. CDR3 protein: CASSQGRTGSPYNEQFF. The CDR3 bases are TGTGCCAGCAGCCAGGGGAGAACAGGCTCACCCTACAATGAGCAGTTCTTC.

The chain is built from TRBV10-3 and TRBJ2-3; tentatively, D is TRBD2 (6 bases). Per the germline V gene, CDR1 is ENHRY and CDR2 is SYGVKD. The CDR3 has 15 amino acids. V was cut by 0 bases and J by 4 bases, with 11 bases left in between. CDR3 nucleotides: TGTGCCATCAGTGAGTCAGACGGGAGCGCAGATACGCAGTATTTT. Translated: CAISESDGSADTQYF.

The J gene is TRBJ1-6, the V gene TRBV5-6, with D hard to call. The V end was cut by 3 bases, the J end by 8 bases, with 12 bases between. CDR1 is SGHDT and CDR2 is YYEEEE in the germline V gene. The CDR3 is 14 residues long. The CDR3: CASSSVGVYSPLHF. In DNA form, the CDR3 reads TGTGCCAGCAGCTCCGTCGGGGTCTATTCACCCCTCCACTTT. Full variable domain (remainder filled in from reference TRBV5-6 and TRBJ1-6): DAGVTQSPTHLIKTRGQQVTLRCSPKSGHDTVSWYQQALGQGPQFIFQYYEEEERQRGNFPDRFSGHQFPNYSSELNVNALLLGDSALYLCASSSVGVYSPLHFGNGTRLTVT.

CDR3 protein: CASGLLPAGEQYF. The CDR3 DNA reads TGTGCTAGTGGTTTGCTACCCGCTGGAGAGCAGTACTTC. The gene calls are TRBV12-5 and TRBJ2-7, with no clear D. Germline values: CDR1 LGHNT, CDR2 FRNRAP. Trimming cost V 2 bases and J 7 bases, with 12 bases left between them. The length of the CDR3 is 13 residues.

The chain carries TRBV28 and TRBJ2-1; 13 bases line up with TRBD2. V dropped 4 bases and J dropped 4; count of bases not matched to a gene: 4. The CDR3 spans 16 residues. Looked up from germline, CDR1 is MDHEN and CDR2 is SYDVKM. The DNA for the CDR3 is TGTGCCAGCAGTTCATGGACTAGCGGGGGTTACAATGAGCAGTTCTTC. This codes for CASSSWTSGGYNEQFF.

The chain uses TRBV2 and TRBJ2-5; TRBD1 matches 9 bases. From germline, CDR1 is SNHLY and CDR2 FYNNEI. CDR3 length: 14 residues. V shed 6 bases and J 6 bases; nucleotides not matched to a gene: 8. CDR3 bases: TGTGCCAGCAGCTCCCCGGGACAGGGAAAGACCCAGTACTTC. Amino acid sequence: CASSSPGQGKTQYF.

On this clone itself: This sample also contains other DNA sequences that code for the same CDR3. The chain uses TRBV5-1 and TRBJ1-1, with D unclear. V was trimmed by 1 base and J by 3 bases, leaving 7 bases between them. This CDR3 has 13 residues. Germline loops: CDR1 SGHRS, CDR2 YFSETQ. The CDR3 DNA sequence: TGCGCCAGCAGCTTGTTAGGCGACACTGAAGCTTTCTTT. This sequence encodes CASSLLGDTEAFF.

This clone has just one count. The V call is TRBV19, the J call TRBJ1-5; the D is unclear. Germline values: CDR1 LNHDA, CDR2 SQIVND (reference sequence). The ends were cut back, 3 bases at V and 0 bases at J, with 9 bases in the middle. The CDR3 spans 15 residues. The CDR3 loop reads CASSISENSNQPQHF. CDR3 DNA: TGTGCCAGTAGTATCTCCGAGAATAGCAATCAGCCCCAGCATTTT. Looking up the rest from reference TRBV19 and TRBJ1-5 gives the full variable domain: DGGITQSPKYLFRKEGQNVTLSCEQNLNHDAMYWYRQDPGQGLRLIYYSQIVNDFQKGDIAEGYSVSREKKESFPLTVTSAQKNPTAFYLCASSISENSNQPQHFGDGTRLSIL.

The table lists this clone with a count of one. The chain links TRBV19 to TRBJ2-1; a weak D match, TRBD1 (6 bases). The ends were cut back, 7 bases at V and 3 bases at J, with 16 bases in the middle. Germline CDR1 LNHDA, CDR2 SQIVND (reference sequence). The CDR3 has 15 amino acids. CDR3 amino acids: CASNGPGHHYNEQFF. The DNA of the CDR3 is TGTGCCAGTAACGGTCCGGGACATCACTACAATGAGCAGTTCTTC.

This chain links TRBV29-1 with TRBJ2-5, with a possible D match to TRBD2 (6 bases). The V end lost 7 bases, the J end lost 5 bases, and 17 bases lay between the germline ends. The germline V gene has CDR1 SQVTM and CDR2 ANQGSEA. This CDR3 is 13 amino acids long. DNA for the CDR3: TGCAGCGGCGAGGCGGGGCTTAGGGAGACCCAGTACTTC. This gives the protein CSGEAGLRETQYF.

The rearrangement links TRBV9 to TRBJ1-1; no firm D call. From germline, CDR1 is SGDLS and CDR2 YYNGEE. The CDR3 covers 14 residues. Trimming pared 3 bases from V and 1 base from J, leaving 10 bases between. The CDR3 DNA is TGTGCCAGCAGCGCGTTTGGAGAGAACACTGAAGCTTTCTTT. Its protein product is CASSAFGENTEAFF. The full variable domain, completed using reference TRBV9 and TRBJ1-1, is DSGVTQTPKHLITATGQRVTLRCSPRSGDLSVYWYQQSLDQGLQFLIQYYNGEERAKGNILERFSAQQFPDLHSELNLSSLELGDSALYFCASSAFGENTEAFFGQGTRLTVV.

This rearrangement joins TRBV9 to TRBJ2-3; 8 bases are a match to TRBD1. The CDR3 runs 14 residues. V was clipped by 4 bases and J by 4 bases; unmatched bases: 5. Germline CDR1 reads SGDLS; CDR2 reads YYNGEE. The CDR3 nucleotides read TGTGCCAGCAGCCGACAGGGGTTAGCAGATACGCAGTATTTT. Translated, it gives CASSRQGLADTQYF.